The subject of this entry is one T cell receptor beta chain. The target antigen is unknown. cDNA synthesis used the whole RNA isolate, giving expressed TCRB sequences. Assay: immunoSEQ multiplex PCR; the TCRdb copy retains only in-frame clones and omits some. The repertoire holds under 300,000 clones, 25% to 30% seen once, with roughly 4.1% in the top ten. It was via CD45RO/CCR7/CD25/CD127/CD95/CD27 that CD4+ naive, central memory, regulatory and stem cell-like memory cells were sorted. The sample is drawn from a study of beta chain features in type 1 diabetes. Study results and caveats: Patients with type 1 diabetes showed fewer VDJ junction insertions and more deletions. Because the template was cDNA, high-expressing cells might be over-represented.

The TCR was taken from a young man in good health. Material for sequencing was central memory CD4+ T cells from blood.

CDR3 DNA sequence: TGCAGCGTCCGTCCGGGACAGGGTAAGAATGAGCAGTTCTTC. Protein: CSVRPGQGKNEQFF. This chain uses TRBV29-1 with TRBJ2-1; the match to TRBD1 covers 9 bases. The V gene end was trimmed by 6 bases and the J gene end by 7 bases; junction bases not matched to a gene: 10. The CDR3 spans 14 residues. The germline V gene encodes CDR1 SQVTM and CDR2 ANQGSEA.